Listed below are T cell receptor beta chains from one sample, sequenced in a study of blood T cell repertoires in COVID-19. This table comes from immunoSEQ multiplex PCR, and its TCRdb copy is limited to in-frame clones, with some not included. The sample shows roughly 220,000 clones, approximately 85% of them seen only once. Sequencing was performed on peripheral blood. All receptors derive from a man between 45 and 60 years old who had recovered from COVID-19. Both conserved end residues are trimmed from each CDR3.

ASSERGRWSPEQY | TRBV2 | 13 | TRBJ2-7
ASSSRTSGSYEQF | TRBV7-9 | 13 | TRBJ2-1
ASSFRSGSWELF | TRBV27 | 12 | TRBJ2-2
ASSLGAGDDEQY | TRBV4-1 | 12 | TRBJ2-7
ASSIAASVTTDTQY | TRBV19 | 14 | TRBJ2-3
ASSSSWAESTEAF | TRBV7-8 | 13 | TRBJ1-1
ASSLLVPGGDTEAF | TRBV7-9 | 14 | TRBJ1-1
ASSFRPAEAF | TRBV28 | 10 | TRBJ1-1
ASRHPTGGKLF | TRBV7-2 | 11 | TRBJ1-4
ASSLDLAGSGEQY | TRBV5-1 | 13 | TRBJ2-7
ASSLTGGGQEKLF | TRBV28 | 13 | TRBJ1-4
AWGMNTEAF | TRBV30 | 9 | TRBJ1-1
ASSLAVSNTEAF | TRBV5-1 | 12 | TRBJ1-1
ASSLAGTGSYEQY | TRBV7-6 | 13 | TRBJ2-7
AWSEDSHPGNTIY | TRBV30 | 13 | TRBJ1-3
ASSQELQTSSGNTIY | TRBV4-1 | 15 | TRBJ1-3
AKAGGSYEQY | TRBV12-5 | 10 | TRBJ2-7
ASNRWGDSNEQY | TRBV7-9 | 12 | TRBJ2-7
ASSQAGQLFYEQY | TRBV14 | 13 | TRBJ2-7
ATSMKRGETQY | TRBV24-1 | 11 | TRBJ2-5
ASSLRQGGNNEQF | TRBV14 | 13 | TRBJ2-1
AWSVRGNQPQH | TRBV30 | 11 | TRBJ1-5
ASSKSRGPKLTYEQY | TRBV27 | 15 | TRBJ2-7
ASTPGGTYEQY | TRBV19 | 11 | TRBJ2-7
ASSVSGQGRENEQF | TRBV25-1 | 14 | TRBJ2-1
ASSLTGRALSYNEQF | TRBV27 | 15 | TRBJ2-1
ASSLAVTGYEQY | TRBV7-2 | 12 | TRBJ2-7
ASSLSRYYQYSPLH | TRBV27 | 14 | TRBJ1-6
ATSAAGGRQETQY | TRBV24-1 | 13 | TRBJ2-5
ASASGTEAF | TRBV10-3 | 9 | TRBJ1-1
AWSRTGGEQY | TRBV30 | 10 | TRBJ2-7
ASSGHRGSYEQY | TRBV5-1 | 12 | TRBJ2-7
ASSYYLSGVEQF | TRBV5-1 | 12 | TRBJ2-1
ASSQGYRGLYGYT | TRBV3-1/TRBV3-2 | 13 | TRBJ1-2
AITGASPAIY | TRBV6-5 | 10 | TRBJ1-3
ASSFWARGPISYEQY | TRBV7-9 | 15 | TRBJ2-7
ASSFQGLSEAF | TRBV5-6 | 11 | TRBJ1-1
ASRYTNEQF | TRBV27 | 9 | TRBJ2-1
TSSRPGLAGGLKETQY | TRBV1 | 16 | TRBJ2-5
ASSSLAGAYEQY | TRBV6-5 | 12 | TRBJ2-7
ASSLSQGSEQY | TRBV27 | 11 | TRBJ2-7
ASSYQVNTEAF | TRBV6-5 | 11 | TRBJ1-1
ASSSTGTGKRREQY | TRBV28 | 14 | TRBJ2-7
ASSQHYNEQF | TRBV3-1/TRBV3-2 | 10 | TRBJ2-1
AWSGGFTEAF | TRBV30 | 10 | TRBJ1-1
ASSKTTRPSGEQY | TRBV7-2 | 13 | TRBJ2-7
AWKGQLTDTQY | TRBV30 | 11 | TRBJ2-3
ASSPGRLAGVHEQF | TRBV18 | 14 | TRBJ2-1
ANSQGPWNTEAF | TRBV10-3 | 12 | TRBJ1-1